Listed below are T cell receptor beta chains from one sample, sequenced in a study of cytomegalovirus exposure and HLA in healthy donors. This table comes from immunoSEQ multiplex PCR, and its TCRdb copy is limited to in-frame clones, with some not included. The sample includes over 95,000 clones, about 70% of them seen just once. Sequenced: PBMCs. These receptors were collected from a human donor in good health. Each CDR3 is given with its conserved first and last residue. Fields, in order: CDR3 DNA, CDR3 protein, clone size, D gene, V gene, J gene. D genes are given only for firm matches. Size values are once, few and many counts, or a class for expanded clones, and some rows have none.

DNA: TGTGCCAGCAGCTTAGTTGCACCGGGGGAAAAACTGTTTTTT
CDR3: CASSLVAPGEKLFF
size: few
D: -
V: TRBV7-9
J: TRBJ1-4

DNA: TGTGCCAGCAGTTTAACCCTAAATTCACCCCTCCACTTT
CDR3: CASSLTLNSPLHF
size: -
D: -
V: TRBV2
J: TRBJ1-6

DNA: TGCGCCAGCAAACGCAGGGTGTCCGCTGACTACGAGCAGTACTTC
CDR3: CASKRRVSADYEQYF
size: -
D: -
V: TRBV10-1
J: TRBJ2-7

DNA: TGCAGTGCTAGAGGCCCAACCGTGGCAGTCTTC
CDR3: CSARGPTVAVF
size: -
D: -
V: TRBV20-1
J: TRBJ2-1

DNA: TGTGCCAGCAGCTTGCGGTATAGCAATCAGCCCCAGCATTTT
CDR3: CASSLRYSNQPQHF
size: -
D: -
V: TRBV5-6
J: TRBJ1-5

DNA: TGTGCCAGCTGGGGACTAGCGGGAGGGAGGGCAGATACGCAGTATTTT
CDR3: CASWGLAGGRADTQYF
size: -
D: TRBD2
V: TRBV2
J: TRBJ2-3

DNA: TGTGCCAGCAGCTGGAATTCTGGTCGGGTGGATGAAAAACTGTTTTTT
CDR3: CASSWNSGRVDEKLFF
size: once
D: -
V: TRBV5-7
J: TRBJ1-4

DNA: TGCAGCGTTGATAACCCAGGGGGCGACTATGGCTACACCTTC
CDR3: CSVDNPGGDYGYTF
size: -
D: TRBD1
V: TRBV29-1
J: TRBJ1-2

DNA: TGTGCCAGCAGCTTACGAGGGACAGGGGGTTATGGCTACACCTTC
CDR3: CASSLRGTGGYGYTF
size: -
D: TRBD1
V: TRBV5-6
J: TRBJ1-2

DNA: TGCGCCAGCAGCACCTGGACAGTCAACACTGAAGCTTTCTTT
CDR3: CASSTWTVNTEAFF
size: -
D: -
V: TRBV5-1
J: TRBJ1-1

DNA: TGTGCCAGCACCTCTCGACCCCGTGTCTGGGCGGATACGCAGTATTTT
CDR3: CASTSRPRVWADTQYF
size: -
D: -
V: TRBV5-6
J: TRBJ2-3

DNA: TGTGCCAGCAGTGAACCGGGAGGGAGAACCTACGAGCAGTACTTC
CDR3: CASSEPGGRTYEQYF
size: -
D: TRBD2
V: TRBV6-1
J: TRBJ2-7

DNA: TGTGCCAGCAGTTCTCTTCCGGGGGGCCAGAAGGTGGCGGGAACTAATGAAAAACTGTTTTTT
CDR3: CASSSLPGGQKVAGTNEKLFF
size: -
D: -
V: TRBV28
J: TRBJ1-4

DNA: TGTGCCAGCAGCTTCGGCAGGGTGTACGAGCAGTACTTC
CDR3: CASSFGRVYEQYF
size: -
D: -
V: TRBV5-4
J: TRBJ2-7

DNA: TGTGCCAGCAGCTCCGCACAGGGACGTAGGGAAAAACTGTTTTTT
CDR3: CASSSAQGRREKLFF
size: -
D: -
V: TRBV7-2
J: TRBJ1-4

DNA: TGTGCCAGCACAGCGGGAGTCAGCGATGAGCAGTTCTTC
CDR3: CASTAGVSDEQFF
size: few
D: TRBD2
V: TRBV6-5
J: TRBJ2-1

DNA: TGTGCCAGCAGTCCCGGGAGCTATGGCTACACCTTC
CDR3: CASSPGSYGYTF
size: -
D: -
V: TRBV28
J: TRBJ1-2